The T cell receptor beta chain described here comes from a study of CD8 T cells in ankylosing spondylitis. The CDR3 covers 14 residues. J gave up 7 bases and V 1 base, and 3 bases lay outside the gene matches. Turning to this clonotype: The antigen remains undetermined.

Whole-study results and caveats: Characteristic of ankylosing spondylitis blood, it appeared, was a TCR beta motif comprising 7 to 9 highly homologous variants. Earlier work had already found some motif variants in reactive arthritis synovial fluid and blood. Significant enrichment of disease-linked clones was reportedly seen in matched ankylosing spondylitis synovial fluid.

Quantitative 5'-RACE with molecular barcodes was used to make the TCR beta libraries. TCRdb re-derived calls from the 5' RACE reads in MiXCR, one entry per CDR3 protein. The table has 250,000 to 300,000 distinct CDR3 sequences, over 15% seen once. Sequencing was performed on blood, either unsorted or a sorted T cell fraction (not recorded which). The genes are TRBV12-3 or TRBV12-4 and TRBJ2-2, with 7 bases fitting TRBD1. This clonotype originated in a male donor with ankylosing spondylitis or in good health (not recorded which). CDR3 DNA: TGTGCCAGCAGTTTAGGAGGGGGCGGCGGGGAGCTGTTTTTT. Translated, it gives CASSLGGGGGELFF.